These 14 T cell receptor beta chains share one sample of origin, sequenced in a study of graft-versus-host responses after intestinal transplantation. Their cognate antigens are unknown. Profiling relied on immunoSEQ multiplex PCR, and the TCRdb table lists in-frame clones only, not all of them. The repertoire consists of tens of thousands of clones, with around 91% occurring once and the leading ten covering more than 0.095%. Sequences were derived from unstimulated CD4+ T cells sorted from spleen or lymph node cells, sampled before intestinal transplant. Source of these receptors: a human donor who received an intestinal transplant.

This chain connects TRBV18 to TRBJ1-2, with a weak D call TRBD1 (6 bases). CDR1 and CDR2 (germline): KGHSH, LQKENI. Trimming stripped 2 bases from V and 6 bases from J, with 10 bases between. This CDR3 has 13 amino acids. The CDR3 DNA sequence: TGTGCCAGCTCACCAGTCAGGGGAGATGGCTACACCTTC. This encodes CASSPVRGDGYTF.

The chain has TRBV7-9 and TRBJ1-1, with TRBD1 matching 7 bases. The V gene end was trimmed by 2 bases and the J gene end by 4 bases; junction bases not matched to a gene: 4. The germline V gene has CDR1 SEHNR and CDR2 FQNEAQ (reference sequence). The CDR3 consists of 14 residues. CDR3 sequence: CASSLTGAVTEAFF. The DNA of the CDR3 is TGTGCCAGCAGCTTAACAGGGGCGGTCACTGAAGCTTTCTTT.

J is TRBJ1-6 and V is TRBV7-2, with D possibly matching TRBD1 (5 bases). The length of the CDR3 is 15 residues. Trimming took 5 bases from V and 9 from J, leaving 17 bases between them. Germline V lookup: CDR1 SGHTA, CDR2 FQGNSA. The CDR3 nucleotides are TGTGCCAGCAGCCCAGGTACAGGCTATGGTTCACCCCTCCACTTT. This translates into CASSPGTGYGSPLHF.

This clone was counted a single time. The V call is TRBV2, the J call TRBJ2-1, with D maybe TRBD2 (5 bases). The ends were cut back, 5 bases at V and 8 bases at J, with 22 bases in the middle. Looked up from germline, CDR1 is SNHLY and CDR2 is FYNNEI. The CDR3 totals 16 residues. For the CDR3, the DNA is TGTGCCAGCAGTCGTATCCGGGAACACCGGGGTTATGAGCAGTTCTTC. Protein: CASSRIREHRGYEQFF.

In DNA form, the CDR3 reads TGTGCTAGTGGCCTCCAGTCGACCGGGGAGCTGTTTTTT. It is translated as CASGLQSTGELFF. This chain connects TRBV12-5 to TRBJ2-2; D ambiguous. Trimming pared 6 bases from V and 5 bases from J, leaving 10 bases between. Per the germline V gene, CDR1 is LGHNT and CDR2 is FRNRAP. The CDR3 runs to 13 residues.

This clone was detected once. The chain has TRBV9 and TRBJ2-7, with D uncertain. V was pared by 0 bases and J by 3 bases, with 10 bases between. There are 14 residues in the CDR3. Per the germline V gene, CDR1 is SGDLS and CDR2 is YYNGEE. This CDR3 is CASSVGQEGYEQYF. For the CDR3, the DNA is TGTGCCAGCAGCGTAGGTCAGGAAGGCTACGAGCAGTACTTC.

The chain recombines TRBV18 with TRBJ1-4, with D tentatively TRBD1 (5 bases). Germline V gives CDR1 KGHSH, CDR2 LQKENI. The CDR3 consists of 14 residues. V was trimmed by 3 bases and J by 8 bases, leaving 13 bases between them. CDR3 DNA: TGTGCCAGCTCACCGCCGGGGGAAAGGGAAAAACTGTTTTTT. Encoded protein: CASSPPGEREKLFF.

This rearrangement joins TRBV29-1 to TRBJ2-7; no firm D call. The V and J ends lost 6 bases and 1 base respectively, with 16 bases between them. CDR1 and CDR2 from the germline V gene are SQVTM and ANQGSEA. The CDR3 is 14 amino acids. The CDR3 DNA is TGCAGCGTCGACGGAGCCGGATCATCCTACGAGCAGTACTTC. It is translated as CSVDGAGSSYEQYF.

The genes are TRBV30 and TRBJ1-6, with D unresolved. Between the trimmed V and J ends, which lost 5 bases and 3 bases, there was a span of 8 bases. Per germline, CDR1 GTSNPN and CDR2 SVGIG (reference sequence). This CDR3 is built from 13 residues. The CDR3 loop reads CAWAGVYNSPLHF. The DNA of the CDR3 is TGTGCCTGGGCAGGCGTCTATAATTCACCCCTCCACTTT.

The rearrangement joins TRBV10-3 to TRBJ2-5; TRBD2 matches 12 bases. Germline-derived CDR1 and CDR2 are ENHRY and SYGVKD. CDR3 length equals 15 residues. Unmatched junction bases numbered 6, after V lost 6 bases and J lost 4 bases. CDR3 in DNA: TGTGCCATCAGGACTAGCGGGGGTTCAGGAGAGACCCAGTACTTC. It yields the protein CAIRTSGGSGETQYF.

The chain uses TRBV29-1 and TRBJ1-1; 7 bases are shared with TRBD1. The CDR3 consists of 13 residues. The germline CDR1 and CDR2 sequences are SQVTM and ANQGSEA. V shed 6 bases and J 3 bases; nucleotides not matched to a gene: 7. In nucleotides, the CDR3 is TGCAGCGTCGGGGCAACAGGGGACACTGAAGCTTTCTTT. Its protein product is CSVGATGDTEAFF.

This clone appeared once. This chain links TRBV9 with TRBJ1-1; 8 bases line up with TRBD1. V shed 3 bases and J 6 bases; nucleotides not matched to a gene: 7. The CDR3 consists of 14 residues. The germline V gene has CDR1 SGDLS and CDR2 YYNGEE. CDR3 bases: TGTGCCAGCAGCGCTCGGACAGGGTCCCCTGAAGCTTTCTTT. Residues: CASSARTGSPEAFF.

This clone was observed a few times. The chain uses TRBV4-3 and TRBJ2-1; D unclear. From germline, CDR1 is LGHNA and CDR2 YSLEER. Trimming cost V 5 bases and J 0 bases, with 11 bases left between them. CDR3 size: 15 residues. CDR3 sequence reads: CASSIHPSSYNEQFF. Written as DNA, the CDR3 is TGCGCCAGCAGCATACACCCTAGCTCCTACAATGAGCAGTTCTTC.

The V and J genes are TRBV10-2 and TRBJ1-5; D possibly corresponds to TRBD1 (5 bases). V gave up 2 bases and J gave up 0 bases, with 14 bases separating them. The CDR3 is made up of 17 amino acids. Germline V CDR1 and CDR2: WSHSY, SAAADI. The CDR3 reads CASSEGQGGYSNQPQHF. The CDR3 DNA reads TGCGCCAGCAGTGAGGGGCAGGGAGGGTATAGCAATCAGCCCCAGCATTTT.